Following are 10 T cell receptor beta chains from one sample sequenced in a study of blood T cell repertoires in COVID-19. Produced via immunoSEQ multiplex PCR; TCRdb's table is partial and in-frame only. The sample includes tens of thousands of clones, roughly 85% of them seen just once. Sequenced: peripheral blood. Receptor source: a man in his sixties with acute or convalescent COVID-19.

The chain employs TRBV4-2 and TRBJ1-1; TRBD1 aligns across 7 bases. Germline V gene data show CDR1 as LGHNA and CDR2 as YNFKEQ. J lost 1 base, V lost 0 bases, and 5 bases had no gene match. The CDR3 is 16 amino acids. Written as DNA, the CDR3 is TGTGCCAGCAGCCAAGAGACAGGGTGGGGGAACACTGAAGCTTTCTTT. Protein sequence: CASSQETGWGNTEAFF.

CDR3 region: CASSAQGTYEQYF. The CDR3 DNA reads as TGTGCCAGCAGCGCTCAGGGAACCTACGAGCAGTACTTC. The chain links TRBV9 to TRBJ2-7; maybe TRBD1 (5 bases). The CDR3 runs 13 residues. Trimming removed 3 bases from V and 2 bases from J, with 9 bases in between. CDR1 and CDR2 (germline): SGDLS, YYNGEE.

This rearrangement joins TRBV5-8 to TRBJ1-1, with D tentatively TRBD1 (6 bases). The CDR3 sequence is 17 residues long. Germline lookup yields CDR1 SGHTS and CDR2 YDEGEE. V dropped 0 bases and J dropped 0 bases, with 15 bases sitting between them. This CDR3 reads CASSLVWGQGLNTEAFF. In DNA, the CDR3 is TGTGCCAGCAGCTTGGTCTGGGGGCAGGGCTTGAACACTGAAGCTTTCTTT.

This clone was observed a single time. The V gene is TRBV2, the J gene TRBJ2-1; 7 bases are a match to TRBD2. The V segment lost 7 bases and the J segment 9 bases; nucleotides outside the gene matches: 12. This CDR3 has 14 residues. Germline-derived CDR1 and CDR2 are SNHLY and FYNNEI. The CDR3 coding sequence is TGTGCCAGCACGAGAAGGGAGGGGATAATTGAGCAGTTCTTC. Amino acids: CASTRREGIIEQFF.

The table lists this clone with a few counts. The chain has TRBV7-9 and TRBJ1-1; TRBD1 aligns across 7 bases. The J segment lost 7 bases and the V segment lost 4 bases, leaving 6 bases of the junction unmatched. Germline-derived CDR1 and CDR2 are SEHNR and FQNEAQ (reference sequence). The CDR3 covers 13 residues. CDR3 loop: CASSSGQNIEAFF. The DNA of the CDR3 is TGTGCCAGCAGCTCGGGACAGAATATTGAAGCTTTCTTT.

The V and J genes are TRBV6-5 and TRBJ1-1; D may be TRBD1 (5 bases). The CDR3 is 12 amino acids. Trimming pared 6 bases from V and 11 bases from J, leaving 16 bases between. CDR1 is MNHEY, CDR2 SVGAGI, per germline. CDR3 DNA: TGTGCCAGCAGCCGCGATACAGGAAGCGCTTTCTTT. Translation: CASSRDTGSAFF.

In its sample, this clone was seen once. The chain uses TRBV28 and TRBJ1-2; weak D call: TRBD1 (5 bases). The CDR3 has 14 residues. The germline V and J ends were trimmed by 10 bases and 7 bases, with 22 bases remaining between them. CDR1 MDHEN and CDR2 SYDVKM come from the germline V gene. The CDR3 region is CATGGGGTAVGYTF. The CDR3 DNA reads as TGTGCCACCGGGGGGGGTGGGACGGCCGTTGGCTACACCTTC.

This sequence joins TRBV5-1 and TRBJ1-6; D not resolved. V was shortened by 0 bases and J by 2 bases, with 6 bases between the two germline ends. CDR1 is SGHRS, CDR2 YFSETQ, per germline. There are 15 residues in the CDR3. As DNA, the CDR3 is TGCGCCAGCAGCTTGGACAGCCCCTATAATTCACCCCTCCACTTT. Its protein product is CASSLDSPYNSPLHF.

The V call is TRBV24-1, the J call TRBJ2-1, with 9 bases matching TRBD2. V shed 3 bases, J shed 0 bases, and the junction held 8 bases outside the gene matches. The germline V gene encodes CDR1 KGHDR and CDR2 SFDVKD. The CDR3 is 18 amino acids. The CDR3 reads CATSDVRGSGSSYNEQFF. The CDR3, as DNA: TGTGCCACCAGTGATGTCCGGGGTAGCGGGAGCTCCTACAATGAGCAGTTCTTC.

The chain couples TRBV25-1 to TRBJ2-1; D is possibly TRBD1 (6 bases). Germline-derived CDR1 and CDR2 are MGHDK and SYGVNS. The CDR3 spans 15 residues. Between the trimmed V and J ends, which lost 3 bases and 5 bases, there was a span of 14 bases. In DNA form, the CDR3 reads TGTGCCAGCAGTGAGCCCGCCAGGGGCAACAATGAGCAGTTCTTC. Translation: CASSEPARGNNEQFF.